Below are 29 T cell receptor beta chains sequenced from a single sample in a study of T cell responses to AZD1222 COVID-19 vaccine. Only in-frame clones appear in the TCRdb table, and some are missing; sequencing was by immunoSEQ multiplex PCR. The table lists about 56,000 clones, around 88% of them singletons. Sequencing used peripheral blood, obtained on day 0 of AZD1222 vaccination. The receptors were sampled from an adult in good health.

The chain combines TRBV2 with TRBJ1-2; tentative D call: TRBD1 (5 bases). The CDR3 sequence is 15 residues long. V dropped 4 bases and J dropped 4 bases, with 16 bases sitting between them. The germline CDR1 and CDR2 sequences are SNHLY and FYNNEI. The CDR3 spells CASSAGATGGYGYTF. DNA of the CDR3: TGTGCCAGCAGTGCCGGGGCCACTGGGGGCTATGGCTACACCTTC.

This chain joins TRBV18 and TRBJ1-1; TRBD1 matches at 8 bases. This CDR3 region has 13 residues. V gave up 4 bases and J gave up 7 bases; unmatched junction bases: 5. The germline V gene has CDR1 KGHSH and CDR2 LQKENI. The DNA for the CDR3 is TGTGCCAGCTCACAGGGACAGGAAAGTGAAGCTTTCTTT. Amino acid sequence: CASSQGQESEAFF.

CDR3 loop: CASSLYHGTESNQPQHF. The CDR3 DNA is TGCGCCAGCAGCCTCTACCACGGGACGGAGAGCAATCAGCCCCAGCATTTT. The chain recombines TRBV4-1 with TRBJ1-5; D perhaps matches TRBD1 (5 bases). Trimming cost V 4 bases and J 1 base, with 17 bases left between them. The CDR3 has 17 amino acids. Germline CDR1 and CDR2: MGHRA and YSYEKL.

The sample holds one count of this clone. The V call is TRBV9, the J call TRBJ2-4; TRBD1 matches at 8 bases. CDR1 is SGDLS and CDR2 is YYNGEE in the germline V gene. This CDR3 has 16 amino acids. The junction had 15 bases not matched to a gene; V was cut back by 5 bases and J by 8 bases. CDR3 nucleotide sequence: TGTGCCAGCAGAACCATCCAGGGGGCGCGAGGGGACATTCAGTACTTC. Protein product: CASRTIQGARGDIQYF.

DNA for the CDR3: TGTGCCAGCAGTTTAGATAGTGCTAGGCGGACCCATTACAATGAGCAGTTCTTC. This codes for CASSLDSARRTHYNEQFF. This rearrangement joins TRBV27 to TRBJ2-1; D call uncertain. Germline V gene sequence: CDR1 MNHEY, CDR2 SMNVEV (reference sequence). Trimming removed 2 bases at V and 4 bases at J, with 21 bases between. The CDR3 length is 18 residues.

This clone showed up just once. The chain carries TRBV25-1 and TRBJ1-4; TRBD1 is a possible D gene (5 bases). Germline V gives CDR1 MGHDK, CDR2 SYGVNS. This CDR3 spans 18 amino acids. V was cut by 8 bases and J by 0 bases, with 22 bases left in between. The CDR3 DNA is TGTGCCAGCTGGGGCGGGAGCCTCCGTTATGCAACTAATGAAAAACTGTTTTTT. This sequence encodes CASWGGSLRYATNEKLFF.

The chain has TRBV5-1 and TRBJ2-3; D perhaps matches TRBD2 (5 bases). V lost 5 bases to trimming and J lost 3 bases, with 7 bases between them. From germline, CDR1 is SGHRS and CDR2 YFSETQ. The length of the CDR3 is 12 residues. The CDR3 DNA follows: TGCGCCAGCAGTGGGGAGACAGATACGCAGTATTTT. This codes for CASSGETDTQYF.

The rearrangement links TRBV18 to TRBJ1-1; maybe TRBD1 (5 bases). The CDR3 totals 14 residues. Germline V gives CDR1 KGHSH, CDR2 LQKENI. The V end lost 5 bases, the J end lost 5 bases, and 15 bases lay between the germline ends. CDR3 bases: TGTGCCAGCTCAACGGATACCGGGGGGACTGAAGCTTTCTTT. It yields the protein CASSTDTGGTEAFF.

V usage is TRBV3-1 (or the pseudogene TRBV3-2) and J usage is TRBJ2-5; D gene uncertain. This CDR3 region has 15 residues. Germline CDR1 and CDR2: LGHDT and YNNKEL (reference sequence). Trimming took off 3 bases at V and 7 bases at J, with 18 bases between the two ends. In DNA, the CDR3 is TGTGCCAGCAGCCAGGGCTCTGGACCTAAAGGGACCCAGTACTTC. Protein: CASSQGSGPKGTQYF.

The chain combines TRBV19 with TRBJ1-1; D is ambiguous. Trimming pared 3 bases from V and 0 bases from J, leaving 11 bases between. Germline V gene data show CDR1 as LNHDA and CDR2 as SQIVND (reference sequence). This CDR3 is 15 amino acids long. The DNA for the CDR3 is TGTGCCAGTAGTATTAACTGGAAGATGAACACTGAAGCTTTCTTT. This translates into CASSINWKMNTEAFF. Combining the CDR3 with reference TRBV19 and TRBJ1-1 gives the whole variable domain DGGITQSPKYLFRKEGQNVTLSCEQNLNHDAMYWYRQDPGQGLRLIYYSQIVNDFQKGDIAEGYSVSREKKESFPLTVTSAQKNPTAFYLCASSINWKMNTEAFFGQGTRLTVV.

The V and J genes are TRBV7-6 and TRBJ2-3; TRBD2 matches at 14 bases. The CDR3 consists of 21 residues. Trimming took 0 bases from V and 0 from J; bases not matched to a gene: 11. Germline assignment: CDR1 SGHVS and CDR2 FNYEAQ. CDR3 loop: CASSLALPGLAGGASTDTQYF. CDR3 DNA: TGTGCCAGCAGCTTAGCGTTACCCGGACTAGCGGGGGGTGCGAGCACAGATACGCAGTATTTT.

A note on this clone: Mismatch with germline at one junction end may stem from a read error. This sequence joins TRBV19 and TRBJ2-2, with 7 bases matching TRBD1. The CDR3 runs to 15 residues. Germline V gene lookup returns CDR1 LNHDA and CDR2 SQIVND (reference sequence). CDR3 amino acids: CASSTRGSETEELFF. For the CDR3, the DNA is TGTGCCAGTAGTACCAGGGGGAGTGAAACCGAGGAGCTGTTTTTT.

The chain combines TRBV6-2 or TRBV6-3 with TRBJ2-7; no firm D call. V was pared by 5 bases and J by 3 bases, with 8 bases between. Germline values: CDR1 MNHEY, CDR2 SVGEGT. This CDR3 has 12 amino acids. The CDR3 reads CASSPVDYEQYF. CDR3 sequence (DNA): TGTGCCAGCAGTCCGGTTGACTACGAGCAGTACTTC.

The CDR3 is CATSDSGGGAIGELFF. The CDR3 region has the DNA TGTGCCACCAGTGACTCCGGAGGGGGGGCAATCGGGGAGCTGTTTTTT. The V gene is TRBV24-1, the J gene TRBJ2-2; possible D gene TRBD2, 7 bases. The V gene lost 4 bases and the J gene lost 7 bases, with 18 bases spanning the gap. This CDR3 contains 16 residues. CDR1 and CDR2 from the germline V gene are KGHDR and SFDVKD.

The chain is built from TRBV24-1 and TRBJ2-3, with D perhaps TRBD1 or TRBD2 (5 bases each). The CDR3 runs 13 residues. Germline V CDR1 and CDR2: KGHDR, SFDVKD. Between the trimmed V and J ends, which lost 7 bases and 8 bases, there was a span of 15 bases. CDR3: CATSETAGGTQYF. The CDR3 nucleotides are TGTGCCACCAGCGAGACAGCCGGAGGTACGCAGTATTTT.

V is TRBV19 and J is TRBJ2-1; D possibly corresponds to TRBD1 (6 bases). Germline V gives CDR1 LNHDA, CDR2 SQIVND (reference sequence). The CDR3 totals 13 residues. Trimming left V 2 bases short and J 8 bases short, with 10 bases between. CDR3 residues: CASSIRGQYEQFF. CDR3 bases: TGTGCCAGTAGTATACGGGGACAATATGAGCAGTTCTTC.

The chain couples TRBV4-3 to TRBJ1-1; a weak D match, TRBD1 (6 bases). Germline-derived CDR1 and CDR2 are LGHNA and YSLEER. The germline V and J ends were trimmed by 0 bases and 1 base, with 9 bases remaining between them. This CDR3 region has 15 residues. The CDR3 spells CASSQDGGANTEAFF. CDR3 in DNA: TGCGCCAGCAGCCAAGATGGGGGGGCGAACACTGAAGCTTTCTTT.

The chain recombines TRBV5-8 with TRBJ1-5, with D perhaps TRBD1 (5 bases). The germline V and J ends were trimmed by 1 base and 4 bases, with 18 bases remaining between them. The V gene's germline CDR1 is SGHTS and CDR2 YDEGEE. There are 17 residues in the CDR3. The CDR3 coding sequence is TGTGCCAGCAGCTTGCGTACCGGGACCCTAGGGAATCAGCCCCAGCATTTT. Translation: CASSLRTGTLGNQPQHF.

The V and J genes are TRBV21-1 and TRBJ2-3. TRBV21-1 has pseudogene status. CDR3 length: 14 amino acids. The DNA of the CDR3 is TGTGCCAGCAGCAAATGCCCAGGGAGCCAGGCGCAGTATTTT. Its translation is CASSKCPGSQAQYF.

This clone is labeled as medium-sized. The CDR3 DNA sequence: TGTGCCAGCAGGCAAACTAGCGCGGGCGGAGATACGCAGTATTTT. This gives the protein CASRQTSAGGDTQYF. The chain employs TRBV3-1 (or the pseudogene TRBV3-2) and TRBJ2-3, with 7 bases matching TRBD2. CDR3 length equals 15 residues. The V gene's germline CDR1 is LGHDT and CDR2 YNNKEL (reference sequence). V lost 6 bases to trimming and J lost 5 bases; unmatched junction nucleotides: 11.

This clone was observed once. The chain links TRBV7-2 to TRBJ2-7; 9 positions agree with TRBD2. The germline CDR1 and CDR2 sequences are SGHTA and FQGNSA. This CDR3 contains 16 residues. Trimming took 4 bases from V and 1 from J; bases not matched to a gene: 8. The CDR3 reads CASSSRGSGSSYEQYF. CDR3 nucleotide sequence: TGTGCCAGCAGCTCCAGAGGTAGCGGGAGTTCCTACGAGCAGTACTTC.

This sequence joins TRBV4-3 and TRBJ2-4; D is possibly TRBD2 (6 bases). This CDR3 has 18 amino acids. V was pared by 3 bases and J by 0 bases, with 18 bases between. Germline loops: CDR1 LGHNA, CDR2 YSLEER. CDR3 sequence reads: CASSQDAGTGLAKNIQYF. CDR3 sequence (DNA): TGCGCCAGCAGCCAGGACGCCGGGACTGGATTAGCCAAAAACATTCAGTACTTC.

The chain is built from TRBV12-3 or TRBV12-4 and TRBJ2-7, with D tentatively TRBD1 or TRBD2 (5 bases each). The V end was cut by 3 bases, the J end by 2 bases, with 8 bases between. This CDR3 comprises 13 residues. The DNA for the CDR3 is TGTGCCAGCAGTTTTGAGGGGACCTACGAGCAGTACTTC. Amino acid sequence: CASSFEGTYEQYF.

V and J are TRBV18 and TRBJ2-1; 7 nucleotides line up with TRBD2. V was pared by 5 bases and J by 5 bases, with 9 bases of the junction left unmatched. Germline CDR1 is KGHSH and CDR2 is LQKENI. This CDR3 has 15 amino acids. The CDR3 coding sequence is TGTGCCAGCTCAACCGGGACTACTAACAACAATGAGCAGTTCTTC. It codes for CASSTGTTNNNEQFF.

The gene calls are TRBV27 and TRBJ1-4, with TRBD1 matching over 8 bases. The CDR3 consists of 14 residues. Germline assignment: CDR1 MNHEY and CDR2 SMNVEV (reference sequence). V was clipped by 6 bases and J by 6 bases; unmatched bases: 6. The CDR3 coding sequence is TGTGCCAGCAGCCCAGACAGGGGTTATGAAAAACTGTTTTTT. It specifies CASSPDRGYEKLFF.

The sample holds one count of this clone. The CDR3 DNA follows: TGTGCCTGGGGACGGAGTATTCATGGCTACACCTTC. Encoded protein: CAWGRSIHGYTF. V and J are TRBV30 and TRBJ1-2; no reliable D call. Per the germline V gene, CDR1 is GTSNPN and CDR2 is SVGIG (reference sequence). V lost 5 bases to trimming and J lost 6 bases, with 13 bases between them. The CDR3 has 12 amino acids. The full variable domain, rest sourced from reference TRBV30 and TRBJ1-2, is SQTIHQWPATLVQPVGSPLSLECTVEGTSNPNLYWYRQAAGRGLQLLFYSVGIGQISSEVPQNLSASRPQDRQFILSSKKLLLSDSGFYLCAWGRSIHGYTFGSGTRLTVV.

This chain uses TRBV5-1 with TRBJ2-3, with 7 positions matching TRBD2. V shed 0 bases, J shed 2 bases, and the junction held 3 bases outside the gene matches. CDR3 length equals 15 residues. Germline CDR1 reads SGHRS; CDR2 reads YFSETQ. CDR3 nucleotides: TGCGCCAGCAGCTTGGGACTAGCTTACACAGATACGCAGTATTTT. This encodes CASSLGLAYTDTQYF.

This rearrangement joins TRBV27 to TRBJ2-7; D tentatively fits TRBD1 or TRBD2 (5 bases each). CDR1 and CDR2 (germline): MNHEY, SMNVEV (reference sequence). The V gene lost 5 bases and the J gene lost 2 bases, with 7 bases spanning the gap. The CDR3 consists of 12 residues. CDR3 protein: CASSEGPYEQYF. In DNA form, the CDR3 reads TGTGCCAGCAGTGAGGGGCCCTACGAGCAGTACTTC.

This rearrangement joins TRBV5-4 to TRBJ2-4, with no clear D. Germline CDR1 is SGHNT and CDR2 is YYREEE (reference sequence). CDR3 length: 16 amino acids. The V gene lost 1 base and the J gene lost 0 bases, with 11 bases spanning the gap. The CDR3 DNA reads as TGTGCCAGCAGCTTGACAGTCTCCCTAGCCAAAAACATTCAGTACTTC. Translation: CASSLTVSLAKNIQYF.